Shown below are 13 T cell receptor beta chains from a single sample sequenced in a study of cytomegalovirus exposure and HLA in healthy donors. Use of 60 Vbeta and 13 Jbeta primers characterized the PCR. The protocol was immunoSEQ multiplex PCR, while the TCRdb copy is restricted to in-frame clones and leaves out a portion. This sample has about 160,000 clones, with approximately 80% found just once. The sample taken for sequencing was PBMCs. The receptors originated from a woman in her 30s in good health and CMV-seropositive.

The chain couples TRBV5-5 to TRBJ1-2, with D possibly being TRBD1 (5 bases). Germline-derived CDR1 and CDR2 are SGHKS and YYEKEE (reference sequence). The CDR3 loop spans 16 amino acids. V was cut by 4 bases and J by 2 bases, with 18 bases left in between. In nucleotides, the CDR3 is TGTGCCAGCAGCCGCCTGTTGGGGGGACCAAACTATGGCTACACCTTC. Residues: CASSRLLGGPNYGYTF.

The CDR3 nucleotides are TGTGCCAGCAGCTTAAGGGGAGGGGTTAACGAGCAGTACTTC. Amino acid sequence: CASSLRGGVNEQYF. The J gene is TRBJ2-7, the V gene TRBV7-3, with 7 nucleotides matching TRBD2. V lost 1 base, J lost 5 bases, and 5 bases stayed unmatched. Germline assignment: CDR1 SGHTA and CDR2 FQGTGA. CDR3 size: 14 residues. Complete variable domain (other parts from reference TRBV7-3 and TRBJ2-7): GAGVSQTPSNKVTEKGKYVELRCDPISGHTALYWYRQSLGQGPEFLIYFQGTGAADDSGLPNDRFFAVRPEGSVSTLKIQRTERGDSAVYLCASSLRGGVNEQYFGPGTRLTVT.

The chain uses TRBV11-3 and TRBJ2-5; D is uncertain. Germline V gene sequence: CDR1 SGHNT, CDR2 YENEEA. Trimming shortened V by 5 bases and J by 5 bases, and 12 bases separated the two germline ends. This CDR3 contains 13 residues. The CDR3 protein is CASSLGSQETQYF. DNA of the CDR3: TGTGCCAGCAGCCTAGGCTCCCAGGAGACCCAGTACTTC.

The chain employs TRBV6-5 and TRBJ1-1; 8 bases are a match to TRBD1. The junction had 9 bases not matched to a gene; V was cut back by 6 bases and J by 3 bases. CDR1 MNHEY and CDR2 SVGAGI come from the germline V gene. CDR3 size: 15 residues. The CDR3 protein is CASRRGDRLYTEAFF. CDR3 in DNA: TGTGCCAGCAGGAGGGGGGACAGGTTGTACACTGAAGCTTTCTTT.

The chain joins TRBV9 to TRBJ2-3; 8 nucleotides agree with TRBD1. V lost 3 bases, J lost 3 bases, and 3 bases stayed unmatched. From germline, CDR1 is SGDLS and CDR2 YYNGEE. This CDR3 contains 14 residues. CDR3: CASSGNRGTDTQYF. CDR3 DNA: TGTGCCAGCAGCGGAAACAGGGGGACAGATACGCAGTATTTT.

This rearrangement joins TRBV7-9 to TRBJ1-4, with no clear D. CDR3 length: 14 residues. Trimming removed 5 bases from V and 6 bases from J, with 13 bases in between. Germline V CDR1 and CDR2: SEHNR, FQNEAQ (reference sequence). CDR3 DNA sequence: TGTGCCAGCAGCCTTAGTCGCGGGGATGAAAAACTGTTTTTT. Its translation: CASSLSRGDEKLFF.

For this clone: The same CDR3 also results from other DNA sequences found in this sample. The chain uses TRBV10-3 and TRBJ1-2; D is possibly TRBD1 (5 bases). The CDR3 runs 13 residues. V was shortened by 3 bases and J by 2 bases, with 7 bases between the two germline ends. CDR1 ENHRY and CDR2 SYGVKD come from the germline V gene. CDR3 sequence reads: CAISDRANYGYTF. The CDR3 DNA follows: TGTGCCATCAGTGACAGGGCGAACTATGGCTACACCTTC.

This sequence joins TRBV9 and TRBJ2-3, with D maybe TRBD2 (5 bases). CDR3 size: 17 residues. Trimming left V 4 bases short and J 1 base short, with 19 bases between. CDR1 and CDR2 (germline): SGDLS, YYNGEE. The chain's CDR3 is CASSTPKRARRTDTQYF. In DNA form, the CDR3 reads TGTGCCAGCAGCACCCCAAAGAGGGCTAGACGCACAGATACGCAGTATTTT.

V gene TRBV4-1 combines with J gene TRBJ1-4; 9 nucleotides agree with TRBD1. This CDR3 has 16 amino acids. Germline loops: CDR1 MGHRA, CDR2 YSYEKL. Losses at the gene ends were 1 base for V and 5 bases for J; bases not matched to a gene: 5. The CDR3: CASSQGYRGLNEKLFF. The CDR3 nucleotides are TGCGCCAGCAGCCAAGGGTACAGGGGGCTGAATGAAAAACTGTTTTTT.

The table lists this clone with a few counts. CDR3: CATGQGLSGNTIYF. CDR3 nucleotides: TGTGCCACCGGACAGGGTCTCTCTGGAAACACCATATATTTT. The chain couples TRBV6-6 to TRBJ1-3; 8 bases agree with TRBD1. Germline-derived CDR1 and CDR2 are MNHNY and SVGAGI (reference sequence). The junction had 5 bases not matched to a gene; V was cut back by 10 bases and J by 0 bases. The CDR3 length is 14 residues.

V gene TRBV7-9 combines with J gene TRBJ1-2; 9 bases align to TRBD1. The germline V gene has CDR1 SEHNR and CDR2 FQNEAQ (reference sequence). Trimming took 5 bases from V and 0 from J; bases not matched to a gene: 7. The CDR3 runs 16 residues. For the CDR3, the DNA is TGTGCCAGCAGCCTCGGGACAGGGAATACTAACTATGGCTACACCTTC. Translation gives CASSLGTGNTNYGYTF.

The CDR3 nucleotides are TGTGCCAGCAGTGAACCGGACAGGGAGTTTCGTGATGAGCAGTTCTTC. This encodes CASSEPDREFRDEQFF. The V gene is TRBV6-1, the J gene TRBJ2-1; 8 bases map to TRBD1. Germline lookup yields CDR1 MNHNS and CDR2 SASEGT. The V and J ends lost 2 bases and 8 bases, in that order; junction bases with no gene match: 11. CDR3 length: 16 residues.

This chain joins TRBV27 and TRBJ1-3; 7 bases map to TRBD1. The CDR3 is made up of 15 amino acids. The ends lost 4 bases at V and 2 bases at J; junction bases unmatched: 5. The germline CDR1 and CDR2 sequences are MNHEY and SMNVEV (reference sequence). The CDR3 DNA reads as TGTGCCAGCAGTTCTCAGGGGGTGGCTGGAAACACCATATATTTT. This sequence encodes CASSSQGVAGNTIYF.